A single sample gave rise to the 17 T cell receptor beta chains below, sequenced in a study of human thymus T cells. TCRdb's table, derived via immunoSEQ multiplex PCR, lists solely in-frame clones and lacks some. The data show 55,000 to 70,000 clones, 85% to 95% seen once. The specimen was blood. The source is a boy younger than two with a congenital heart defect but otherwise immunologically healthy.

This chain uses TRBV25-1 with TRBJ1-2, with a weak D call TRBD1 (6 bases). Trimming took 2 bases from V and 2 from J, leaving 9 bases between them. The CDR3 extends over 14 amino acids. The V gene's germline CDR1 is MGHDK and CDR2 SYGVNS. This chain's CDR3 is CASSETGRNYGYTF. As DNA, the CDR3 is TGTGCCAGCAGTGAAACAGGGAGGAACTATGGCTACACCTTC.

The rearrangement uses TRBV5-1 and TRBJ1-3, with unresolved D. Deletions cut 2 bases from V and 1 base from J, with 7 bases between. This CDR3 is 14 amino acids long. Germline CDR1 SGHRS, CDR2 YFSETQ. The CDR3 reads CASSFGPSGNTIYF. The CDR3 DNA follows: TGCGCCAGCAGCTTTGGTCCGTCTGGAAACACCATATATTTT.

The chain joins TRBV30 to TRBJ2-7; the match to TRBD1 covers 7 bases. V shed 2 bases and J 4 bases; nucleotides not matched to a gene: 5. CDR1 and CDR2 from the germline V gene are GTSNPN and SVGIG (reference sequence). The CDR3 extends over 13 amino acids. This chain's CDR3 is CAWSQTGLYEQYF. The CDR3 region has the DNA TGTGCCTGGAGTCAGACAGGGCTTTACGAGCAGTACTTC.

CDR3: CASSPDTFFTDTQYF. In DNA, the CDR3 is TGTGCCAGTAGTCCCGACACTTTTTTCACAGATACGCAGTATTTT. The V gene is TRBV19, the J gene TRBJ2-3; D is ambiguous. V lost 5 bases and J 2 bases, leaving 14 bases between the germline ends. The CDR3 length is 15 residues. Germline values: CDR1 LNHDA, CDR2 SQIVND (reference sequence).

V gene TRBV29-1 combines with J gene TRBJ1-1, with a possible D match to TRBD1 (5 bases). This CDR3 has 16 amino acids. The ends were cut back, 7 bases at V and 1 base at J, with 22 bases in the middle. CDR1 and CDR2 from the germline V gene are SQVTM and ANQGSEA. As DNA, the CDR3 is TGCAGCGCGACGTTGCGTGGGGGTCGGGGGAACACTGAAGCTTTCTTT. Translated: CSATLRGGRGNTEAFF.

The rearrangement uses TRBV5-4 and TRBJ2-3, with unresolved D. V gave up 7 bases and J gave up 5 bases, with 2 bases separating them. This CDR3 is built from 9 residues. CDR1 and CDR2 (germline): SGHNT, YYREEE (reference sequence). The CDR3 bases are TGTGCCAGCGGAGATACGCAGTATTTT. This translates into CASGDTQYF. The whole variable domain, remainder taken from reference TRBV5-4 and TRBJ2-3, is ETGVTQSPTHLIKTRGQQVTLRCSSQSGHNTVSWYQQALGQGPQFIFQYYREEENGRGNFPPRFSGLQFPNYSSELNVNALELDDSALYLCASGDTQYFGPGTRLTVL.

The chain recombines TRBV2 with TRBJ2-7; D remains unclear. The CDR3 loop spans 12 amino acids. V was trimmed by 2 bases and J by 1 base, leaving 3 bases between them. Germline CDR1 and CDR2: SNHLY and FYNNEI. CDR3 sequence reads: CASSEISYEQYF. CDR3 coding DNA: TGTGCCAGCAGTGAAATATCCTACGAGCAGTACTTC.

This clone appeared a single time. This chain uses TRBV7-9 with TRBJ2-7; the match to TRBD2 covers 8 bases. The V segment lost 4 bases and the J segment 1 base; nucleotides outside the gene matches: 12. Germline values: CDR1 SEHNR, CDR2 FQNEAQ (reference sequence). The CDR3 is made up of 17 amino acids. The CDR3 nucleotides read TGTGCCAGCAGCTCGGGGGAGACTAGCGCGACATCCTACGAGCAGTACTTC. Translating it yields CASSSGETSATSYEQYF.

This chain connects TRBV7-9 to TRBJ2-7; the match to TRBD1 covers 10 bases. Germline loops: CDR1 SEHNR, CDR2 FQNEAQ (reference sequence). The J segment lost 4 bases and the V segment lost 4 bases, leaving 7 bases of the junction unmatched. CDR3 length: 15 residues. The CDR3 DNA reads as TGTGCCAGCAGCTCCCCCGGGACAGGGGAATACGAGCAGTACTTC. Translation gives CASSSPGTGEYEQYF.

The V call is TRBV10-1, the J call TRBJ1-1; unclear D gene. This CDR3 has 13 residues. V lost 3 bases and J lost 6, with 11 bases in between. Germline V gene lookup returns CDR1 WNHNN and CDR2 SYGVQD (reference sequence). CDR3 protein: CASSEDNRAEAFF. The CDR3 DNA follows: TGCGCCAGCAGTGAAGATAACCGGGCTGAAGCTTTCTTT.

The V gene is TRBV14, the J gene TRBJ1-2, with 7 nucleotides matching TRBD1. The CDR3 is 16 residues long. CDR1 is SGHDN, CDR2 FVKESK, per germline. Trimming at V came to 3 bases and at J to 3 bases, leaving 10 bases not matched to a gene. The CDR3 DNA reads TGTGCCAGCAGCCAGAGCCGAGGGACAGCCCACTATGGCTACACCTTC. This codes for CASSQSRGTAHYGYTF.

Here the CDR3 DNA reads TGTGCCAGCACCTTCCTTGGACTCCGGGACAGCTCCTACGAGCAGTACTTC. Encoded protein: CASTFLGLRDSSYEQYF. V is TRBV5-6 and J is TRBJ2-7; TRBD1 matches at 7 bases. Germline V lookup: CDR1 SGHDT, CDR2 YYEEEE. The V and J ends lost 6 bases and 0 bases, in that order; junction bases with no gene match: 15. CDR3 length: 17 amino acids.

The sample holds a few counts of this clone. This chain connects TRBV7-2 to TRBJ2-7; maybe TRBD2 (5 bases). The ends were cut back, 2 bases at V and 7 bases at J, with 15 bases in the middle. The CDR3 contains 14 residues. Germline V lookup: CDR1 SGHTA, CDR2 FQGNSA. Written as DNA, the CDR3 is TGTGCCAGCAGCTTAAGAGCGGAGATACGGGAGCAGTACTTC. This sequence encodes CASSLRAEIREQYF.

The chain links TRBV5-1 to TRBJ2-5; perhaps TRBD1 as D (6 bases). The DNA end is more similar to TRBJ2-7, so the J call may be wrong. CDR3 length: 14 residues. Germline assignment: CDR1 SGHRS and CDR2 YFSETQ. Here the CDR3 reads CASSFTGWTYEQYF. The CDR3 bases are TGCGCCAGCAGCTTTACAGGGTGGACCTACGAGCAGTACTTC.

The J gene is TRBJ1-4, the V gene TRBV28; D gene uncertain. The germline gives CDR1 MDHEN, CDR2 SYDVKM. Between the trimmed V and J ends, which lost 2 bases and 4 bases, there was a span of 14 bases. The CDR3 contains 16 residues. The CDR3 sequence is CASSLEPQLNNEKLFF. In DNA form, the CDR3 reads TGTGCCAGCAGTTTAGAGCCTCAGCTTAATAATGAAAAACTGTTTTTT.

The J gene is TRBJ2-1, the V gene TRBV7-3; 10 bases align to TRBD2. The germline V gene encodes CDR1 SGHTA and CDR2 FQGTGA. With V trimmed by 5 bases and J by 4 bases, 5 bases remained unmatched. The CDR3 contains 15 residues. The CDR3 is CASSLGLAAYNEQFF. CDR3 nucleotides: TGTGCCAGCAGCCTCGGACTAGCGGCTTACAATGAGCAGTTCTTC.

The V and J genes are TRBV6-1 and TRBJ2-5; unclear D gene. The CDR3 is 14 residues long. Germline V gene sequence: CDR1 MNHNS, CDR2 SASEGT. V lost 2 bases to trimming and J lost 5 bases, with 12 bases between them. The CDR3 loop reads CASSESLRTETQYF. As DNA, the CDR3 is TGTGCCAGCAGTGAATCACTCCGGACGGAGACCCAGTACTTC.